These T cell receptor beta chains were read from a single sample in a study of T cells after yellow fever vaccination. TCRdb used MiXCR to reprocess the 5' RACE reads, holding one entry per CDR3 protein. The profile shows around 360,000 distinct CDR3 sequences, around 10% of them singletons. This specimen consisted of PBMCs, obtained on the day of the first yellow fever vaccination. These receptors all stem from a man aged 18-30 years who received the YFV17D yellow fever vaccine. CDR3s include the opening cysteine and the closing phenylalanine or tryptophan. D genes are given only for firm matches. Rows may omit the clone size; those that give it use once, few, many or a size class.

len	v_gene	abundance	j_gene	d_gene	CDR3nt	CDR3aa
15	TRBV12-3/TRBV12-4	NA	TRBJ2-7	TRBD1	TGTGCCAGCAGTTCCGGGACAGTTTATTCCTACGAGCAGTACTTC	CASSSGTVYSYEQYF
16	TRBV4-2	few	TRBJ1-2	TRBD1	TGTGCCAGCAGCCAGGGCCGGGACAGAGAAAACTATGGCTACACCTTC	CASSQGRDRENYGYTF
12	TRBV29-1	few	TRBJ2-7	NA	TGCAGCGTTGCGGTGGACCCCTACGAGCAGTACTTC	CSVAVDPYEQYF
14	TRBV5-1	NA	TRBJ2-5	NA	TGCGCCAGCAGCTTTGGAGGGCGGGTAGGGACCCAGTACTTC	CASSFGGRVGTQYF
12	TRBV12-3/TRBV12-4	many	TRBJ1-6	NA	TGTGCCAGCAGCCCGGGACGTTCACCCCTCCACTTT	CASSPGRSPLHF
16	TRBV3-1	once	TRBJ2-3	NA	TGTGCCAGCAGCCAAGAGGGCAGGGAAGGGACAGATACGCAGTATTTT	CASSQEGREGTDTQYF
12	TRBV29-1	many	TRBJ2-3	NA	TGCAGCGTTGATCCGGGGACAGATACGCAGTATTTT	CSVDPGTDTQYF
18	TRBV13	NA	TRBJ2-2	TRBD2	TGTGCCTGCAGCTCCCCGGGGGGAGAGCGGGGGATGACCGGGGAGCTGTTTTTT	CACSSPGGERGMTGELFF
14	TRBV12-3/TRBV12-4	few	TRBJ1-1	NA	TGTGCCAGCAGTTCGGAGACGGTGAACACTGAAGCTTTCTTT	CASSSETVNTEAFF
15	TRBV5-1	NA	TRBJ1-2	NA	TGCGCCAGCAGCTTGGAAGCGGAGGGGCTAGATGGCTACACCTTC	CASSLEAEGLDGYTF
14	TRBV20-1	NA	TRBJ1-2	NA	TGCAGTGCTAGAGATCGCTCCGGCTTGGGGGGCTACACCTTC	CSARDRSGLGGYTF
14	TRBV5-6	few	TRBJ2-1	NA	TGTGCCAGCAGCTTTTCCGGGGTGAACAATGAGCAGTTCTTC	CASSFSGVNNEQFF
13	TRBV10-3	few	TRBJ1-2	TRBD1	TGTGCCACAGGGACAGGGGCTAACTATGGCTACACCTTC	CATGTGANYGYTF
12	TRBV6-2/TRBV6-3	NA	TRBJ1-2	NA	TGTGCCAGCAGTTTTTCCACTTCGATCGACACCTTC	CASSFSTSIDTF
13	TRBV6-1	NA	TRBJ1-4	NA	TGTGCCAGCAGACCAAGTTCATCGGAAAAACTGTTTTTT	CASRPSSSEKLFF
16	TRBV10-3	few	TRBJ2-5	TRBD2	TGTGCCATCAGTGAGTCTTGGACTAGCGGTCAAGAGACCCAGTACTTC	CAISESWTSGQETQYF
16	TRBV7-8	NA	TRBJ1-3	NA	TGTGCCAGCAGCCCAGGGGCGCCAAACTCTGGAAACACCATATATTTT	CASSPGAPNSGNTIYF
13	TRBV5-1	few	TRBJ2-7	NA	TGCGCCAGCAGCTTGGTCAATCCTGGCGAGCAGTACTTC	CASSLVNPGEQYF
12	TRBV6-2/TRBV6-3	few	TRBJ2-7	NA	TGTGCCAGCAGTTACTCGGGAGAGGAGCAGTACTTC	CASSYSGEEQYF
15	TRBV10-3	NA	TRBJ1-5	NA	TGTGCCATCAGTGAGTCGAAGGGCAGTAATCAGCCCCAGCATTTT	CAISESKGSNQPQHF
15	TRBV5-1	NA	TRBJ2-3	TRBD1	TGCGCCAGCAGCCCCGGACAGGGGGCGTCCGATACGCAGTATTTT	CASSPGQGASDTQYF
14	TRBV12-3/TRBV12-4	few	TRBJ2-3	NA	TGTGCCAGCGGACACGTCGGGAGCACAGATACGCAGTATTTT	CASGHVGSTDTQYF
14	TRBV11-2	many	TRBJ2-7	TRBD1	TGTGCCAGCAGCCCTATACAGGGGGCCTACGAGCAGTACTTC	CASSPIQGAYEQYF
14	TRBV20-1	few	TRBJ1-1	NA	TGCAGTGCTAGAGATGTCCGGGGGAACACTGAAGCTTTCTTT	CSARDVRGNTEAFF